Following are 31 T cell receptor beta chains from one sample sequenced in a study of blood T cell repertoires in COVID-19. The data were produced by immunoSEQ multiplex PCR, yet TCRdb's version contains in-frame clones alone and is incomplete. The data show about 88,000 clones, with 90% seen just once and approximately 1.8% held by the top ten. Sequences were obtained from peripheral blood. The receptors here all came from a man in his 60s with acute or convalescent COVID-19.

CDR3 bases: TGTGCCAGCAGTTTAGTCCGGGACAGGGGAACCGGGGAGCTGTTTTTT. Protein: CASSLVRDRGTGELFF. V and J are TRBV28 and TRBJ2-2; TRBD1 matches 10 bases. The ends lost 2 bases at V and 5 bases at J; junction bases unmatched: 5. The CDR3 spans 16 residues. Germline V lookup: CDR1 MDHEN, CDR2 SYDVKM.

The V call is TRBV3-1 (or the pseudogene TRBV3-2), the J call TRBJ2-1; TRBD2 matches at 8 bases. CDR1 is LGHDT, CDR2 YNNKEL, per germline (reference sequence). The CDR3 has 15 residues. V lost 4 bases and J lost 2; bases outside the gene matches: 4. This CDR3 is CASSPGLAAYNEQFF. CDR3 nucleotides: TGTGCCAGCAGCCCCGGACTAGCTGCCTACAATGAGCAGTTCTTC.

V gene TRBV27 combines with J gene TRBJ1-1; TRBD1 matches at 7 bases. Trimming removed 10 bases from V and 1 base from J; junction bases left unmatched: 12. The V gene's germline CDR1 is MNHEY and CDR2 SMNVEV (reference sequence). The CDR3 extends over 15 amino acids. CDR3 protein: CATISRQGQNTEAFF. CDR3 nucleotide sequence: TGTGCCACCATTAGCCGACAGGGACAGAACACTGAAGCTTTCTTT.

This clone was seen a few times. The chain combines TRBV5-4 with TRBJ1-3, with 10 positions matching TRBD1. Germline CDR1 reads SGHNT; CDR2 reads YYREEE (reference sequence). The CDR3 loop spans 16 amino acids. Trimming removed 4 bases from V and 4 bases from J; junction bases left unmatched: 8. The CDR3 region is CASSGGTGAYGNTIYF. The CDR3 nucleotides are TGTGCCAGCAGCGGAGGGACAGGGGCCTACGGAAACACCATATATTTT.

This chain's CDR3 is CASSENSNGQPQHF. The DNA of the CDR3 is TGTGCCAGTAGCGAAAATAGCAATGGTCAGCCCCAGCATTTT. The genes are TRBV19 and TRBJ1-5; D not resolved. The CDR3 is made up of 14 amino acids. Per the germline V gene, CDR1 is LNHDA and CDR2 is SQIVND (reference sequence). Deletions cut 6 bases from V and 6 bases from J, with 15 bases between.

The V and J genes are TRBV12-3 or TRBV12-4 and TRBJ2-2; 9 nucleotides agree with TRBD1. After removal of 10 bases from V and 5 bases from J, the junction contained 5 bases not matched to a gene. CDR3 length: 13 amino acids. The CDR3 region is CATGQGWTGELFF. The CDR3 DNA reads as TGTGCCACCGGACAGGGGTGGACCGGGGAGCTGTTTTTT.

The CDR3 DNA reads as TGTGCCAGCACCTCCGACTGGCGGGAGCAGTACTTC. Its translation is CASTSDWREQYF. The rearrangement joins TRBV6-5 to TRBJ2-7; no firm D call. Germline values: CDR1 MNHEY, CDR2 SVGAGI. This CDR3 is built from 12 residues. Deletions cut 7 bases from V and 7 bases from J, with 14 bases between.

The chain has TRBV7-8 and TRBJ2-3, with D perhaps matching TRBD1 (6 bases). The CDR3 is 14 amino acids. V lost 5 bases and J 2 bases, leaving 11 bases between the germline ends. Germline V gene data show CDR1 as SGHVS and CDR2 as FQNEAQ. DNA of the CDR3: TGTGCCAGCAGCCTTACAGGGATCACAGATACGCAGTATTTT. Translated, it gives CASSLTGITDTQYF. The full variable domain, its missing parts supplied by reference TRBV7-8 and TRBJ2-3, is GAGVSQSPRYKVAKRGQDVALRCDPISGHVSLFWYQQALGQGPEFLTYFQNEAQLDKSGLPSDRFFAERPEGSVSTLKIQRTQQEDSAVYLCASSLTGITDTQYFGPGTRLTVL.

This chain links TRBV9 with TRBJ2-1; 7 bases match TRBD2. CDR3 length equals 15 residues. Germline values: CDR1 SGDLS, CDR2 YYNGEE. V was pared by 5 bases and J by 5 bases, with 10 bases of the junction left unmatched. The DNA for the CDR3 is TGTGCCAGCAGTCGAGTAGCGGGCCTGAACAATGAGCAGTTCTTC. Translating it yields CASSRVAGLNNEQFF.

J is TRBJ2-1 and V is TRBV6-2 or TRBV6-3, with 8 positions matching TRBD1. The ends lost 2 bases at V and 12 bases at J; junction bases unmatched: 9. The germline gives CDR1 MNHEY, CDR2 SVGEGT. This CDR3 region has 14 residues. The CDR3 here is CASSYPGQGEGQFF. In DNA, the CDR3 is TGTGCCAGCAGTTACCCCGGACAGGGCGAAGGGCAGTTCTTC.

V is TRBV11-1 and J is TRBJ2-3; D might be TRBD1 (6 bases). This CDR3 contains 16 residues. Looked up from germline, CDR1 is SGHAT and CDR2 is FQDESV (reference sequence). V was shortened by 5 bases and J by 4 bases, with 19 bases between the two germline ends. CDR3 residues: CASSKGQGQWADTQYF. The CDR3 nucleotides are TGTGCCAGCAGCAAAGGGCAGGGGCAATGGGCAGATACGCAGTATTTT.

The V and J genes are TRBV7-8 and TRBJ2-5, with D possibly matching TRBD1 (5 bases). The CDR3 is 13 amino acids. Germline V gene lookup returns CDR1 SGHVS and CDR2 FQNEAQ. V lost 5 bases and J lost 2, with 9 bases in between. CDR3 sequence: CASSADRQETQYF. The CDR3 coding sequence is TGTGCCAGCAGCGCCGACAGACAAGAGACCCAGTACTTC.

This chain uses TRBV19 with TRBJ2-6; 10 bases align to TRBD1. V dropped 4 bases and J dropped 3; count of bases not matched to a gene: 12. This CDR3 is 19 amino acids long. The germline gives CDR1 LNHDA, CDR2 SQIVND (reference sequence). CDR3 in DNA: TGTGCCAGTAGTAATAGGGTGGGACAGGGGTTGTTTGGGGCCAACGTCCTGACTTTC. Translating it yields CASSNRVGQGLFGANVLTF.

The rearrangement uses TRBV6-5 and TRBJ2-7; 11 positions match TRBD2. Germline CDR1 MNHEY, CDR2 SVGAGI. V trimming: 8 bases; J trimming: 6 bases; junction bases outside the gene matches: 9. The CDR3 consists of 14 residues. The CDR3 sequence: CASAVSGRAVEQYF. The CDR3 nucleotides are TGTGCCAGCGCCGTTAGCGGGAGGGCCGTCGAGCAGTACTTC.

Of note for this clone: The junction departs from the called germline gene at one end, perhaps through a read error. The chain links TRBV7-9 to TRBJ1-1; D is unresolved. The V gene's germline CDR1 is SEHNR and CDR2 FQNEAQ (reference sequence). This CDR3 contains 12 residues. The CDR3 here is CASSLERNPPSF. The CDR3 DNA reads TGTGCCAGCAGCTTAGAGCGAAACCCCCCCTCGTTT. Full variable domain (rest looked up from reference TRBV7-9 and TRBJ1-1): DTGVSQNPRHKITKRGQNVTFRCDPISEHNRLYWYRQTLGQGPEFLTYFQNEAQLEKSRLLSDRFSAERPKGSFSTLEIQRTEQGDSAMYLCASSLERNPPSFGQGTRLTVV.

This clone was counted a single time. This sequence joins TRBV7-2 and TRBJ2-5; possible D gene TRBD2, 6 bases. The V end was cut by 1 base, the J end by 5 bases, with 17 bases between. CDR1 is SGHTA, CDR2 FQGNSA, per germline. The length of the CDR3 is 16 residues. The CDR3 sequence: CASSLGGAGLWETQYF. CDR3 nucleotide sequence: TGTGCCAGCAGCTTAGGTGGGGCGGGGTTGTGGGAGACCCAGTACTTC.

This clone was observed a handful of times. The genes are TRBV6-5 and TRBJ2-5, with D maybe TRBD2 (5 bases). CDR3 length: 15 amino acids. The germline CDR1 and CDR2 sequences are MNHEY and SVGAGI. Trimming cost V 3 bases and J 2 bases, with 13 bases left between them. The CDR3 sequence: CASSYTYSAQETQYF. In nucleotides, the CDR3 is TGTGCCAGCAGTTATACGTATAGCGCGCAAGAGACCCAGTACTTC.

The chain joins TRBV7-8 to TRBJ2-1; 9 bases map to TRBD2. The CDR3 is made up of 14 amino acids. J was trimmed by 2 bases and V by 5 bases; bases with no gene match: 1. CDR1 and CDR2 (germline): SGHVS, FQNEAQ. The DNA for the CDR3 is TGTGCCAGCAGCCCTAGCGGGACCTACAATGAGCAGTTCTTC. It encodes CASSPSGTYNEQFF.

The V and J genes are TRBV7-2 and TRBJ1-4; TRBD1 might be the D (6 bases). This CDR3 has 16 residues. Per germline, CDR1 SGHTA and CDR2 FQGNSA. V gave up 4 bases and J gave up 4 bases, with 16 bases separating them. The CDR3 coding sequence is TGTGCCAGCAGCTCGCCTCCGGGACACCTTAATGAAAAACTGTTTTTT. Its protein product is CASSSPPGHLNEKLFF.

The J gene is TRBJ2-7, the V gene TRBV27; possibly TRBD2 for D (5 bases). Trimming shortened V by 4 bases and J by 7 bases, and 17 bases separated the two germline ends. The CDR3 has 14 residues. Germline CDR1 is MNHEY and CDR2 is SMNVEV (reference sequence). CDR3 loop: CASSSSVGSREQYF. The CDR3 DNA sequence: TGTGCCAGCAGTTCTTCAGTGGGGAGTAGGGAGCAGTACTTC.

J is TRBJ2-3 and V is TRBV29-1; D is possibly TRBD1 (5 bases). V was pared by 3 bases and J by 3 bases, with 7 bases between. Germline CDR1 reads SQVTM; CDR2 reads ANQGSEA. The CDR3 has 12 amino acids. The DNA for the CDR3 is TGCAGCGTTGACCCAGGGACAGATACGCAGTATTTT. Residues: CSVDPGTDTQYF.

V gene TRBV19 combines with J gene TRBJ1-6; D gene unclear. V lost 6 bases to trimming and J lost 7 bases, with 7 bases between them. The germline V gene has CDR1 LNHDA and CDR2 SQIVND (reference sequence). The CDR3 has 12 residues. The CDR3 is CASSSQNSPLHF. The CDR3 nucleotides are TGTGCCAGTAGCTCCCAGAATTCACCCCTCCACTTT.

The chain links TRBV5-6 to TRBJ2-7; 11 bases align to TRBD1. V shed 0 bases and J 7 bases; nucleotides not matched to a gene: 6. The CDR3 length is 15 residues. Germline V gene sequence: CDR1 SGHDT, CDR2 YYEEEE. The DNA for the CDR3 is TGTGCCAGCAGCTTGGTAGGACAGGGGGCAAGGGAGCAGTACTTC. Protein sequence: CASSLVGQGAREQYF.

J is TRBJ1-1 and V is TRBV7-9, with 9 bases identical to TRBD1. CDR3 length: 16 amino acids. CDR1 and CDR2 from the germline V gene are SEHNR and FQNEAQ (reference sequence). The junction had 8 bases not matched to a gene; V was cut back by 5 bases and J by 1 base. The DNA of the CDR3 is TGTGCCAGCAGCCGCCCTGGACAGGGGAGGAACACTGAAGCTTTCTTT. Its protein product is CASSRPGQGRNTEAFF.

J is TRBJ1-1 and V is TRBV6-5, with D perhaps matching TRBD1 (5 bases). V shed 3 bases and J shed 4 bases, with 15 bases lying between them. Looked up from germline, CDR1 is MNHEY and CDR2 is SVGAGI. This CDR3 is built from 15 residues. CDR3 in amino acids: CASSYRGTAGTEAFF. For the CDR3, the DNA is TGTGCCAGCAGTTATCGGGGGACGGCTGGCACTGAAGCTTTCTTT.

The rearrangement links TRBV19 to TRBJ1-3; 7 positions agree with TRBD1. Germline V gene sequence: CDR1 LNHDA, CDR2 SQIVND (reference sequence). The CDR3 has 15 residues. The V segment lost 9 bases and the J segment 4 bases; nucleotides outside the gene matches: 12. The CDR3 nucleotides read TGTGCCAGCTCCCAAGACAGGGTCTCCGGAAACACCATATATTTT. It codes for CASSQDRVSGNTIYF.

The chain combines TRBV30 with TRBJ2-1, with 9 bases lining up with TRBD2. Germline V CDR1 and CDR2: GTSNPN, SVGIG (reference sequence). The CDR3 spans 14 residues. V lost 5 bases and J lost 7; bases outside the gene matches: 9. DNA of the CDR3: TGTGCCTGGGGTCCGGGCGGGAGGGGAAATGAGCAGTTCTTC. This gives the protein CAWGPGGRGNEQFF.

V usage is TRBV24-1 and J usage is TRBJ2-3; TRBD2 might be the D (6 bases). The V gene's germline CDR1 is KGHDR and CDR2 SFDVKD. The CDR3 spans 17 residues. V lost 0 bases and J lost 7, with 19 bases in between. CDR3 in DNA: TGTGCCACCAGTGATTTGGGTGATAGCGGAGGTCAGTATACGCAGTATTTT. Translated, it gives CATSDLGDSGGQYTQYF.

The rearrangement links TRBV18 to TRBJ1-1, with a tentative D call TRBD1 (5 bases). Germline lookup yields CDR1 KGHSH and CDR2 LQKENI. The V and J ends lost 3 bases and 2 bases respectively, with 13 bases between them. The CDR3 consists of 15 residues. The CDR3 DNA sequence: TGTGCCAGCTCACCTGAAGGGGCGGTTAACACTGAAGCTTTCTTT. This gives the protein CASSPEGAVNTEAFF.

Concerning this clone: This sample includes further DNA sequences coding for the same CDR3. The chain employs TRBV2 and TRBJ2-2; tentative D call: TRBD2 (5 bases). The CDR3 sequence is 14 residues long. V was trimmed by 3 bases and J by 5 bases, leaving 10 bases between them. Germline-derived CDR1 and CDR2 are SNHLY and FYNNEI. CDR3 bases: TGTGCCAGCAGTGATGGGAGAGGGACCGGGGAGCTGTTTTTT. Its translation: CASSDGRGTGELFF.

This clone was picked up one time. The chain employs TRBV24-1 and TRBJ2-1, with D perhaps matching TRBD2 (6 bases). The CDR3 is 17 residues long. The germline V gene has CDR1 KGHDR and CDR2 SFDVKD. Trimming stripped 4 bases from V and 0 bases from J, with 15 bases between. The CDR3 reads CATSEGGSPSSYNEQFF. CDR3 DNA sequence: TGTGCCACCAGTGAGGGGGGATCTCCGAGCTCCTACAATGAGCAGTTCTTC.